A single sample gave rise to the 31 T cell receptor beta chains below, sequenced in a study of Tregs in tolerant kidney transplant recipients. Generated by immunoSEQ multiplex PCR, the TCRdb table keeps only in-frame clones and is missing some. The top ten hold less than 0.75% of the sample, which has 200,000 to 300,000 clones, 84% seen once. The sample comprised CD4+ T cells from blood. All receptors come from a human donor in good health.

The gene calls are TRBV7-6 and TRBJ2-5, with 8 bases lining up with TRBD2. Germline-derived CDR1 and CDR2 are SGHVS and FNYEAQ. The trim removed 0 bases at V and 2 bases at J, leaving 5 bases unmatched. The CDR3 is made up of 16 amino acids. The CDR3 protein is CASSLAFLAGQETQYF. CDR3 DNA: TGTGCCAGCAGCTTAGCTTTCCTAGCGGGTCAAGAGACCCAGTACTTC.

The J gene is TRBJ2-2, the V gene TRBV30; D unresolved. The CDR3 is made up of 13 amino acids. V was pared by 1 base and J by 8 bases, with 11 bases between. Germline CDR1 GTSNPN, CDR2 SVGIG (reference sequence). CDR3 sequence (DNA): TGTGCCTGGAGTGGGACCGCGAGGGGGGAGCTGTTTTTT. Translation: CAWSGTARGELFF.

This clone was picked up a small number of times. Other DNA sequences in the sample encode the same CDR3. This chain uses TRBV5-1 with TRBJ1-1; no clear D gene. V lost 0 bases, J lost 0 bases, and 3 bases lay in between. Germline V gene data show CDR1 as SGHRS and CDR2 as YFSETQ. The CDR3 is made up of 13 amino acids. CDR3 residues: CASSLDVNTEAFF. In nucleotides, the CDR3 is TGCGCCAGCAGCTTGGACGTGAACACTGAAGCTTTCTTT.

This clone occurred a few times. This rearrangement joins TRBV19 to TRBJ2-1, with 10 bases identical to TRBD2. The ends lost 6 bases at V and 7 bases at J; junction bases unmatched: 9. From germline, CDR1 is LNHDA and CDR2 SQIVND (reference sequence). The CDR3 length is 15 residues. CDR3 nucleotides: TGTGCCAGTAGGCCCCTAGCGGGAGTTGAGAATGAGCAGTTCTTC. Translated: CASRPLAGVENEQFF. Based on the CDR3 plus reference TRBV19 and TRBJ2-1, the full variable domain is DGGITQSPKYLFRKEGQNVTLSCEQNLNHDAMYWYRQDPGQGLRLIYYSQIVNDFQKGDIAEGYSVSREKKESFPLTVTSAQKNPTAFYLCASRPLAGVENEQFFGPGTRLTVL.

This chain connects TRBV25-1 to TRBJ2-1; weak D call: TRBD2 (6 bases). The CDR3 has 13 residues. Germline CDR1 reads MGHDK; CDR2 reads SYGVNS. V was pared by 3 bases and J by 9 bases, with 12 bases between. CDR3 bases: TGTGCCAGCAGTGATGAGGGCGGGATTGAGCAGTTCTTC. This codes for CASSDEGGIEQFF.

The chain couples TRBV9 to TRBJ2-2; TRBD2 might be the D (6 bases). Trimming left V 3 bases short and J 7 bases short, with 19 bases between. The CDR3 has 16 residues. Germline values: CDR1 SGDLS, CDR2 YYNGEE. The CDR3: CASSALSDQRVGELFF. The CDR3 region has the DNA TGTGCCAGCAGCGCTCTATCGGACCAGCGGGTCGGGGAGCTGTTTTTT.

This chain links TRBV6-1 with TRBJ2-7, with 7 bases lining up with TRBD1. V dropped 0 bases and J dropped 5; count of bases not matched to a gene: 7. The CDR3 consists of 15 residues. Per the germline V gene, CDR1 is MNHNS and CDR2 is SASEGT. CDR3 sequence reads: CASSEASTGAHEQYF. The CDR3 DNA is TGTGCCAGCAGTGAAGCGAGCACAGGGGCGCACGAGCAGTACTTC.

DNA for the CDR3: TGTGCCAGCATTTCCCCTATATCCTCCTACAATGAGCAGTTCTTC. Its protein is CASISPISSYNEQFF. The V and J genes are TRBV28 and TRBJ2-1; D is undetermined. Trimming took 7 bases from V and 0 from J, leaving 13 bases between them. Germline V gene data show CDR1 as MDHEN and CDR2 as SYDVKM. The length of the CDR3 is 15 residues.

The CDR3, as DNA: TGTGCCAGCAGCCCCGGGGGGGGATTCAATAATTCACCCCTCCACTTT. It is translated as CASSPGGGFNNSPLHF. The chain joins TRBV7-9 to TRBJ1-6, with D possibly matching TRBD1 (5 bases). Germline assignment: CDR1 SEHNR and CDR2 FQNEAQ (reference sequence). The ends were cut back, 5 bases at V and 5 bases at J, with 16 bases in the middle. The CDR3 is 16 amino acids. The variable domain in full, with the rest retrieved from reference TRBV7-9 and TRBJ1-6, is DTGVSQNPRHKITKRGQNVTFRCDPISEHNRLYWYRQTLGQGPEFLTYFQNEAQLEKSRLLSDRFSAERPKGSFSTLEIQRTEQGDSAMYLCASSPGGGFNNSPLHFGNGTRLTVT.

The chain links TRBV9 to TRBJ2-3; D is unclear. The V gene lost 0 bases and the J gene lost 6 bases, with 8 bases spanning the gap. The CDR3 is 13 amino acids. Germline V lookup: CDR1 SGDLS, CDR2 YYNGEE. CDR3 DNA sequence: TGTGCCAGCAGCGTAGATCCGAAGGATACGCAGTATTTT. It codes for CASSVDPKDTQYF.

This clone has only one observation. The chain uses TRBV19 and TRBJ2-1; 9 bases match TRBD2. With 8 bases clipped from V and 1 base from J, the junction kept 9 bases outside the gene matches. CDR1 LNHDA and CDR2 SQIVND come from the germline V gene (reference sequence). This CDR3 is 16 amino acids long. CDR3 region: CASLGIAGESYNEQFF. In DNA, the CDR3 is TGTGCCAGTCTGGGTATAGCGGGAGAATCCTACAATGAGCAGTTCTTC.

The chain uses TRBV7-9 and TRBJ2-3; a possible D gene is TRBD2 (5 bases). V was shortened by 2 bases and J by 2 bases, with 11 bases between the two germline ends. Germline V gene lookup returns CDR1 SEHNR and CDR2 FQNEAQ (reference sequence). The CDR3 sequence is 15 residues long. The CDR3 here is CASSLMASYTDTQYF. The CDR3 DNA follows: TGTGCCAGCAGCTTAATGGCTAGCTACACAGATACGCAGTATTTT.

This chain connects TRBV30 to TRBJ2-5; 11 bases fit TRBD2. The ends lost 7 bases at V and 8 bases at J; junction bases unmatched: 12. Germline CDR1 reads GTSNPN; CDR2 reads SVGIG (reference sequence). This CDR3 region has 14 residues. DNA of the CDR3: TGTGCCTTTCGGACTAGCGGGCGGCCCAGAACCCAGTACTTC. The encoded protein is CAFRTSGRPRTQYF.

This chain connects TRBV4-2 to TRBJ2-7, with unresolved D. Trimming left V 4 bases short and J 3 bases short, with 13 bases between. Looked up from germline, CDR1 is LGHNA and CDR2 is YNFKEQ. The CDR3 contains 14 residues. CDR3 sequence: CASSPATRNYEQYF. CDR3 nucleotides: TGTGCCAGCAGCCCCGCTACTCGAAACTACGAGCAGTACTTC.

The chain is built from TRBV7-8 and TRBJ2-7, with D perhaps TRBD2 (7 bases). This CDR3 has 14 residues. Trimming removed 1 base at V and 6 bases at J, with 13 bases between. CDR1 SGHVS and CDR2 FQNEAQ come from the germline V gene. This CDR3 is CASSLGGGAREQYF. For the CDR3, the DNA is TGTGCCAGCAGCTTAGGTGGGGGGGCGCGCGAGCAGTACTTC.

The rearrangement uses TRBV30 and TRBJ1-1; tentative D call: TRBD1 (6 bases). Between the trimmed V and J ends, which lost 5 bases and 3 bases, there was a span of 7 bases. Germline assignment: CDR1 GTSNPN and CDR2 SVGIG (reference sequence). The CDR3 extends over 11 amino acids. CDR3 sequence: CAWSGDTEAFF. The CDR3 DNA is TGTGCCTGGTCAGGGGACACTGAAGCTTTCTTT.

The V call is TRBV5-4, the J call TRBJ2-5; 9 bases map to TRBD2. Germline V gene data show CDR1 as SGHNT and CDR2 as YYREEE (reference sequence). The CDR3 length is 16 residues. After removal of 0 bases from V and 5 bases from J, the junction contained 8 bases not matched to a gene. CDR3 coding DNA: TGTGCCAGCAGCTTGGCGCTAGCGGGGTTTGCGGAGACCCAGTACTTC. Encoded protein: CASSLALAGFAETQYF. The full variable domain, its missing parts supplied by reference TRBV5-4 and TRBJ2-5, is ETGVTQSPTHLIKTRGQQVTLRCSSQSGHNTVSWYQQALGQGPQFIFQYYREEENGRGNFPPRFSGLQFPNYSSELNVNALELDDSALYLCASSLALAGFAETQYFGPGTRLLVL.

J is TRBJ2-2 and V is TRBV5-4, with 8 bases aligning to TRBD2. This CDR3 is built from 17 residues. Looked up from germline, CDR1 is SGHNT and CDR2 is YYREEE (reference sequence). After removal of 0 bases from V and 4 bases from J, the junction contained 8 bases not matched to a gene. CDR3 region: CASSLASGTRFTGELFF. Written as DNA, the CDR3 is TGTGCCAGCAGCTTGGCCTCCGGGACTAGGTTCACCGGGGAGCTGTTTTTT.

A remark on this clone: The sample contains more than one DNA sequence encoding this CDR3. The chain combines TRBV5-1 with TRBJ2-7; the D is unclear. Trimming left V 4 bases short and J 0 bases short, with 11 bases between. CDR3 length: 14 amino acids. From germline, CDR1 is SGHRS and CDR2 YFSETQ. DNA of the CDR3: TGCGCCAGCAGCCTACTTACCAGCTCCTACGAGCAGTACTTC. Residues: CASSLLTSSYEQYF.

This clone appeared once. CDR3 sequence (DNA): TGTGCCAGCAGTTTACTAGCGGGAGAGGGGGAGCTGTTTTTT. Amino acid sequence: CASSLLAGEGELFF. The chain couples TRBV2 to TRBJ2-2, with 11 positions matching TRBD2. Germline assignment: CDR1 SNHLY and CDR2 FYNNEI. The CDR3 runs to 14 residues. J was trimmed by 8 bases and V by 5 bases; bases with no gene match: 4.

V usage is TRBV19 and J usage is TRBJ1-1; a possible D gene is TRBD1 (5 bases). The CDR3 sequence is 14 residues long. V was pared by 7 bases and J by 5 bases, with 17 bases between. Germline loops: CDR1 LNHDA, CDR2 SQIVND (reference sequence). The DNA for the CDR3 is TGTGCCAGTACCCTCTGGGGCAGGGCAACTGAAGCTTTCTTT. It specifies CASTLWGRATEAFF.

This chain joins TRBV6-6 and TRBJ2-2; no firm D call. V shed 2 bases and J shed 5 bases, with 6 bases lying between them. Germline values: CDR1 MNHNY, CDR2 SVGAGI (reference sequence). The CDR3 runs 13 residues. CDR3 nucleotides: TGTGCCAGCAGTTACCTGGGGACCGGGGAGCTGTTTTTT. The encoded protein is CASSYLGTGELFF.

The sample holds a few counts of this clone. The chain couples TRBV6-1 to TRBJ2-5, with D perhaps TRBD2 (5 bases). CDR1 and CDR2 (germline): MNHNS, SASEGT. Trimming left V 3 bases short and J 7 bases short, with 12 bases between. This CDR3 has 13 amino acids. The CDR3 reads CASSESSSGTQYF. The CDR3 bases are TGTGCCAGCAGTGAGTCTAGCTCCGGGACCCAGTACTTC.

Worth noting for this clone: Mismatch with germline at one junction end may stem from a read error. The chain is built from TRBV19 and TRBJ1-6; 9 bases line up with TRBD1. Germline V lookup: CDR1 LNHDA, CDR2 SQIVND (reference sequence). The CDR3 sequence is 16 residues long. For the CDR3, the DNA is TGTGCCAGTAGTCTACAGGGGGCGAAGGGGAATTCGCCCCTCCACTTT. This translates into CASSLQGAKGNSPLHF.

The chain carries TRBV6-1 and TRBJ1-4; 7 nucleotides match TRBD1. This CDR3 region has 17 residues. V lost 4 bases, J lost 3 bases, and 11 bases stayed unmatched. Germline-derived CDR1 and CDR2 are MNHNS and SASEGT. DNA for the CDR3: TGTGCCAGCAGTGTTCCGGGACAGCCTCGATCTAATGAAAAACTGTTTTTT. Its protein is CASSVPGQPRSNEKLFF.

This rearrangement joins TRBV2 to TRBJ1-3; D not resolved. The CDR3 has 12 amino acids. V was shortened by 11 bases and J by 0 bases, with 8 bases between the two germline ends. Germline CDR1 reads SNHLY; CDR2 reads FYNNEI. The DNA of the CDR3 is TGTGCCGGCCGCGGCTCTGGAAACACCATATATTTT. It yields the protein CAGRGSGNTIYF.

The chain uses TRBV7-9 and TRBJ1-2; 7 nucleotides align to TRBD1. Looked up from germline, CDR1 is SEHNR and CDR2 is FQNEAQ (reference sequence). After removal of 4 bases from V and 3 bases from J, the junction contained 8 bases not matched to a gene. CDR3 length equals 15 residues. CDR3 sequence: CASSSLTGSDYGYTF. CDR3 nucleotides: TGTGCCAGCAGCTCCTTGACAGGGAGCGACTATGGCTACACCTTC.

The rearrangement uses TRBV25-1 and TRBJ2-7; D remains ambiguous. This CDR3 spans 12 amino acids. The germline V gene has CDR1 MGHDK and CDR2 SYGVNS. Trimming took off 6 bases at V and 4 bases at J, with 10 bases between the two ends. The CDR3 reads CASSPSGYEQYF. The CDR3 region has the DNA TGTGCCAGCAGCCCATCGGGTTACGAGCAGTACTTC.

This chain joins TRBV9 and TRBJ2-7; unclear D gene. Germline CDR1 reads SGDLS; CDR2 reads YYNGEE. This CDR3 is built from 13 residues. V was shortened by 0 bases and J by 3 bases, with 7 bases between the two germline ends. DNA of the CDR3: TGTGCCAGCAGCGTAGATTCGGGCTACGAGCAGTACTTC. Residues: CASSVDSGYEQYF.

The CDR3 sequence: CAWRPGLAASTDTQYF. The CDR3 DNA reads TGTGCCTGGAGGCCCGGACTAGCGGCTAGCACAGATACGCAGTATTTT. The chain is built from TRBV30 and TRBJ2-3; 10 bases are a match to TRBD2. The CDR3 contains 16 residues. Germline assignment: CDR1 GTSNPN and CDR2 SVGIG (reference sequence). V lost 3 bases and J lost 0; bases outside the gene matches: 6.

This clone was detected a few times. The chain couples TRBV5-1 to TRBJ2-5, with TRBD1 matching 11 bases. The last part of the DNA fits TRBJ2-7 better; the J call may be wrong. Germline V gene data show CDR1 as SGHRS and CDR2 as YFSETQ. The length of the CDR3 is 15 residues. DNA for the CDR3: TGCGCCAGCAGCTTCTGGACAGGGGGCATATACGAGCAGTACTTC. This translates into CASSFWTGGIYEQYF.